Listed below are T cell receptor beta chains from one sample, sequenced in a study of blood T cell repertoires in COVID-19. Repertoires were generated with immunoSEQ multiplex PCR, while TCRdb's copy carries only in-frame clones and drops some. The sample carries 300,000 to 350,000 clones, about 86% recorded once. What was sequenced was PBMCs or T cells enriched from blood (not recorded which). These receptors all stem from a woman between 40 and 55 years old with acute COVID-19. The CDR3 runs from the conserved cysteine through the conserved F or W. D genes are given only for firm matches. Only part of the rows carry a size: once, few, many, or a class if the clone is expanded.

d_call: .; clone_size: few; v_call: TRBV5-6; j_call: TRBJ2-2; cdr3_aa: CASSWTMAGELFF; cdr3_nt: TGTGCCAGCAGCTGGACTATGGCCGGGGAGCTGTTTTTT
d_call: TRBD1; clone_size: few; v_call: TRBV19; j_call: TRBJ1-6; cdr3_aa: CASSSQTGDGSPLHF; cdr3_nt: TGTGCCAGTAGTTCACAGACAGGGGACGGATCACCCCTCCACTTT
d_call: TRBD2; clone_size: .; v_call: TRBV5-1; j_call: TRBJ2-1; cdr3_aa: CASRRLAGGLNEQFF; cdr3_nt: TGCGCCAGCAGAAGACTGGCGGGGGGGCTCAATGAGCAGTTCTTC
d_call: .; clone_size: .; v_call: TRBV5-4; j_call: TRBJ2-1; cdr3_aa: CASSLSTGTYNEQFF; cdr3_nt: TGTGCCAGCAGCTTGAGTACGGGGACCTACAATGAGCAGTTCTTC
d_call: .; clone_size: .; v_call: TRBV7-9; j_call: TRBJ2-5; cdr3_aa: CASSSLGDLETQYF; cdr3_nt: TGTGCCAGCAGCTCCCTCGGGGATTTGGAGACCCAGTACTTC
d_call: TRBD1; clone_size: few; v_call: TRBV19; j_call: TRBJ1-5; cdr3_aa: CASHGGQGGNQPQHF; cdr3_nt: TGTGCCAGCCACGGGGGACAGGGCGGCAATCAGCCCCAGCATTTT
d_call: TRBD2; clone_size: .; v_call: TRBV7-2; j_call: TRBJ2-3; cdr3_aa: CASRLAGFSTDTQYF; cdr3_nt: TGTGCCAGCAGGCTAGCGGGGTTCAGCACAGATACGCAGTATTTT
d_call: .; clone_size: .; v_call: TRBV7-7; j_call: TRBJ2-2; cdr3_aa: CASSTTTGGTGELFF; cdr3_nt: TGTGCCAGCAGCACAACGACAGGAGGCACCGGGGAGCTGTTTTTT
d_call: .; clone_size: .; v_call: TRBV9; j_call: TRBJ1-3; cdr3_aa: CASSPDSGSGNTIYF; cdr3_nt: TGTGCCAGCAGCCCCGATTCAGGGTCTGGAAACACCATATATTTT
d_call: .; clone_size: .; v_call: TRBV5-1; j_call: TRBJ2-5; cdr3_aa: CASSLEVRGEGETQYF; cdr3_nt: TGCGCCAGCAGCTTGGAGGTCAGGGGAGAAGGAGAGACCCAGTACTTC
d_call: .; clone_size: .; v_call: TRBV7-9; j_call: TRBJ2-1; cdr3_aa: CASSLGLAQEQFF; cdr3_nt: TGTGCCAGCAGCTTAGGTCTAGCACAAGAGCAGTTCTTC
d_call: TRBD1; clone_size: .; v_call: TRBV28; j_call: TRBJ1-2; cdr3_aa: CASSDVGDSPNYGYTF; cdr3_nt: TGTGCCAGCAGTGACGTAGGGGACAGCCCGAACTATGGCTACACCTTC
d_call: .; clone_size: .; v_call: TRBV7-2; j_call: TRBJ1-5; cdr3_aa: CASSLGTVDSNQPQHF; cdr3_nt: TGTGCCAGCAGCTTAGGTACGGTTGATAGCAATCAGCCCCAGCATTTT
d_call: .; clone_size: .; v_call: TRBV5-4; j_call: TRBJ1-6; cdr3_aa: CASSPPGSPPLHF; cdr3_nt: TGTGCCAGCAGCCCCCCCGGGAGCCCACCCCTCCACTTT
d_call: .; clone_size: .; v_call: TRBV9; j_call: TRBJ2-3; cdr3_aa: CASSPSGTDTQYF; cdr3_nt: TGTGCCAGCAGCCCTAGCGGCACAGATACGCAGTATTTT
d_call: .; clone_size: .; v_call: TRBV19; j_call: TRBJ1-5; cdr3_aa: CASSETRKNQPQHF; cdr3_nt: TGTGCCAGTAGCGAGACCAGGAAAAATCAGCCCCAGCATTTT
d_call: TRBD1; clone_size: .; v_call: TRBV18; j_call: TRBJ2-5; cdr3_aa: CASSPVRDRVSETQYF; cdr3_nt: TGTGCCAGCTCACCCGTCCGAGACAGGGTCTCCGAGACCCAGTACTTC
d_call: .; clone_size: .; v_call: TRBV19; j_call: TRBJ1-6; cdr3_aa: CASSTLTSDSPLHF; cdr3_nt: TGTGCCAGTAGTACCCTGACTTCAGATTCACCCCTCCACTTT
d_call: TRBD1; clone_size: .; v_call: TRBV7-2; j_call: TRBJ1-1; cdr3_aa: CASSARTGNTEAFF; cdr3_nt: TGTGCCAGCAGCGCACGGACAGGGAACACTGAAGCTTTCTTT
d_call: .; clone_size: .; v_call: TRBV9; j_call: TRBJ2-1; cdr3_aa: CASSVEGWGVHEQFF; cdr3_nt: TGTGCCAGCAGCGTAGAGGGTTGGGGAGTCCATGAGCAGTTCTTC
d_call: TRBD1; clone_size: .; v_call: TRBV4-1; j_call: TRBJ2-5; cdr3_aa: CASSQAPGTGVRETQYF; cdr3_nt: TGCGCCAGCAGCCAAGCCCCCGGGACAGGGGTCCGAGAGACCCAGTACTTC
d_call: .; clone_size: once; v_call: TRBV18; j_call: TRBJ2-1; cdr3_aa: CASSSGLRNGQFF; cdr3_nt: TGTGCCAGCTCATCAGGACTCAGGAATGGGCAGTTCTTC
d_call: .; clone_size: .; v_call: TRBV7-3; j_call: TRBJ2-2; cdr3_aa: CASSHFPGREDPLGRSGELFF; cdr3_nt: TGTGCCAGCAGCCACTTCCCCGGGCGGGAAGACCCATTAGGGAGATCCGGGGAGCTGTTTTTT
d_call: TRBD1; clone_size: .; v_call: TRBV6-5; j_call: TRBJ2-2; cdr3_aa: CASSSGQGNTGELFF; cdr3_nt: TGTGCCAGCAGTTCAGGACAGGGGAACACCGGGGAGCTGTTTTTT
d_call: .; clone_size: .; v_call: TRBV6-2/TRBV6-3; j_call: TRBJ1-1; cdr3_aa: CASSYPVTGDVNTEAFF; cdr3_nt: TGTGCCAGCAGTTACCCCGTGACAGGAGATGTGAACACTGAAGCTTTCTTT
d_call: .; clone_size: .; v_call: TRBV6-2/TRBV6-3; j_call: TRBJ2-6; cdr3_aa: CASSYSGQAYSGANVLTF; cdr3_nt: TGTGCCAGCAGTTACTCGGGGCAGGCATACTCTGGGGCCAACGTCCTGACTTTC
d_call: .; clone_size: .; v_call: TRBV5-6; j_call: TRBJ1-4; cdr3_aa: CASSGTQGTNEKLFF; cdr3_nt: TGTGCCAGCAGCGGGACACAGGGTACAAATGAAAAACTGTTTTTT
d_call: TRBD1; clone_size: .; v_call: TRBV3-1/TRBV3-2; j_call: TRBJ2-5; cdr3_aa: CASSPYGGQGLDGTQYF; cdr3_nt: TGTGCCAGCAGCCCTTATGGGGGACAGGGGCTAGACGGGACCCAGTACTTC
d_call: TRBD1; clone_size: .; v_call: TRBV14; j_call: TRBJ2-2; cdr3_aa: CASSPRTGMGTGELFF; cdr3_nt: TGTGCCAGCAGCCCCCGGACAGGGATGGGCACCGGGGAGCTGTTTTTT
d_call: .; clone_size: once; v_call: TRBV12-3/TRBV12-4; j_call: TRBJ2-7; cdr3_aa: CASSLAGIEQYF; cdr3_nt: TGTGCCAGCAGCCTTGCGGGAATCGAGCAGTACTTC
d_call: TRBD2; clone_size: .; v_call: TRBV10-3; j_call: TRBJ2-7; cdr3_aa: CAISEGTSGYEQYF; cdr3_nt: TGTGCCATCAGTGAGGGGACTAGCGGCTACGAGCAGTACTTC
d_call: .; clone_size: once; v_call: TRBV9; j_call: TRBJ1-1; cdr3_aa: CASSAHFTREGRSRTEAFF; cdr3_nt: TGTGCCAGCAGCGCACACTTTACGAGGGAGGGGCGGAGTCGGACTGAAGCTTTCTTT
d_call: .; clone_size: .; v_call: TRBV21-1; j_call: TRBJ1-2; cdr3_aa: CASSLNHPDGYTF; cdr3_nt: TGTGCCAGCAGTTTGAACCACCCGGATGGCTACACCTTC